This T cell receptor (beta chain) was captured by sequencing in a study of cytomegalovirus exposure and HLA in healthy donors. With respect to this clone: Its cognate antigen is unknown.

Trimming cost V 6 bases and J 6 bases, with 16 bases left between them. CDR1 is MRHNA, CDR2 SNTAGT, per germline. The CDR3 is made up of 14 amino acids. TCRdb's table, derived via immunoSEQ multiplex PCR, lists solely in-frame clones and lacks some. The sample yields 65,000 to 75,000 clones, 80% to 95% seen once. Study-wide results and limits: As confirmed in vitro, a few CMV-associated chains were specific for CMV antigens. The investigators catalogued 164 TCR beta chains as cytomegalovirus-associated. Rarity characterized most TCR sequences, yet some public TCRs appeared in many donors.

The sample comprised PBMCs. The chain uses TRBV6-4 and TRBJ2-3, with D perhaps TRBD2 (5 bases). The TCR was taken from a man aged 18 to 30 in good health and CMV-seropositive. Here the CDR3 DNA reads TGTGCCAGCAGCGGAGGTGGAGGTTGGGATACGCAGTATTTT. Amino acids: CASSGGGGWDTQYF.